The 16 T cell receptor beta chains below were found in one sample sequenced in a study of cytomegalovirus exposure and HLA in healthy donors. Primers included in the PCR were 60 Vbeta and 13 Jbeta primers. Produced via immunoSEQ multiplex PCR; TCRdb's table is partial and in-frame only. In the table there are about 52,000 clones, 60% to 75% of which are singletons. The source material was PBMCs. All receptors derive from a woman between 45 and 65 years old in good health and CMV-seronegative.

This chain uses TRBV11-1 with TRBJ2-3; D is possibly TRBD1 (6 bases). Looked up from germline, CDR1 is SGHAT and CDR2 is FQDESV (reference sequence). Trimming shortened V by 3 bases and J by 2 bases, and 15 bases separated the two germline ends. The CDR3 covers 16 residues. The CDR3 is CASSFNRDFFTDTQYF. CDR3 coding DNA: TGTGCCAGCAGCTTTAACAGGGATTTTTTCACAGATACGCAGTATTTT.

The chain links TRBV7-2 to TRBJ1-1, with 8 bases that match TRBD1. Germline lookup yields CDR1 SGHTA and CDR2 FQGNSA. The CDR3 consists of 15 residues. J was trimmed by 6 bases and V by 6 bases; bases with no gene match: 12. CDR3 sequence: CASSRVTGDSAEAFF. CDR3 nucleotides: TGTGCCAGCAGTCGAGTGACAGGGGATTCAGCTGAAGCTTTCTTT.

Comment on this clone: The junction departs from the called germline gene at one end, perhaps through a read error. The chain has TRBV5-5 and TRBJ2-7, with 9 bases fitting TRBD1. Germline CDR1 and CDR2: SGHKS and YYEKEE (reference sequence). This CDR3 has 13 residues. CDR3: CASSLDPSGQGPF. CDR3 DNA sequence: TGTGCCAGCAGCTTGGATCCCTCGGGACAGGGTCCCTTC. The full variable domain, completed using reference TRBV5-5 and TRBJ2-7, is DAGVTQSPTHLIKTRGQQVTLRCSPISGHKSVSWYQQVLGQGPQFIFQYYEKEERGRGNFPDRFSARQFPNYSSELNVNALLLGDSALYLCASSLDPSGQGPFGPGTRLTVT.

This clone was seen a few times. The genes are TRBV2 and TRBJ1-3; D not certain. Germline CDR1 is SNHLY and CDR2 is FYNNEI. The CDR3 is made up of 12 amino acids. V was pared by 0 bases and J by 8 bases, with 5 bases between. The CDR3 protein is CASSEAKYTIYF. CDR3 in DNA: TGTGCCAGCAGTGAAGCTAAATACACCATATATTTT.

The rearrangement uses TRBV18 and TRBJ2-6, with D perhaps TRBD1 (5 bases). This CDR3 is 17 amino acids long. V was shortened by 1 base and J by 1 base, with 11 bases between the two germline ends. CDR1 and CDR2 (germline): KGHSH, LQKENI. The CDR3 loop reads CASSPRTKGSGANVLTF. CDR3 DNA: TGTGCCAGCTCACCACGGACAAAGGGATCTGGGGCCAACGTCCTGACTTTC.

This chain joins TRBV27 and TRBJ2-7, with 7 nucleotides matching TRBD2. Germline loops: CDR1 MNHEY, CDR2 SMNVEV (reference sequence). CDR3 length: 12 residues. With V trimmed by 4 bases and J by 3 bases, 0 bases remained unmatched. The CDR3 DNA reads TGTGCCAGCAGTTGGGGGGGCTACGAGCAGTACTTC. It codes for CASSWGGYEQYF.

This chain links TRBV28 with TRBJ2-5, with D perhaps matching TRBD1 (5 bases). The CDR3 totals 13 residues. Trimming pared 2 bases from V and 8 bases from J, leaving 12 bases between. CDR1 and CDR2 (germline): MDHEN, SYDVKM. The CDR3: CASSLGAHGTQYF. The CDR3 DNA follows: TGTGCCAGCAGTTTAGGGGCTCACGGCACCCAGTACTTC.

V gene TRBV7-6 combines with J gene TRBJ2-2; D may be TRBD2 (5 bases). The ends were cut back, 0 bases at V and 1 base at J, with 9 bases in the middle. The length of the CDR3 is 16 residues. Germline assignment: CDR1 SGHVS and CDR2 FNYEAQ. For the CDR3, the DNA is TGTGCCAGCAGCTTAGCGCTGGGGAGGAACACCGGGGAGCTGTTTTTT. Protein: CASSLALGRNTGELFF.

The chain recombines TRBV7-9 with TRBJ1-2, with D possibly TRBD1 on 6 matching bases. From germline, CDR1 is SEHNR and CDR2 FQNEAQ (reference sequence). The CDR3 has 15 residues. V was pared by 1 base and J by 8 bases, with 17 bases between. The CDR3, as DNA: TGTGCCAGCAGCTTAGAGGCGGGGGGGGGCCACGGCTACACCTTC. This codes for CASSLEAGGGHGYTF. Combining the CDR3 with reference TRBV7-9 and TRBJ1-2 gives the whole variable domain DTGVSQNPRHKITKRGQNVTFRCDPISEHNRLYWYRQTLGQGPEFLTYFQNEAQLEKSRLLSDRFSAERPKGSFSTLEIQRTEQGDSAMYLCASSLEAGGGHGYTFGSGTRLTVV.

This clone was picked up a small number of times. The chain combines TRBV28 with TRBJ2-7; 10 nucleotides align to TRBD2. CDR3 length: 13 residues. Germline-derived CDR1 and CDR2 are MDHEN and SYDVKM. Trimming removed 7 bases from V and 4 bases from J; junction bases left unmatched: 4. The CDR3 DNA is TGTGCCAGCACTGTGGGACTAGCGTACGAGCAGTACTTC. Encoded protein: CASTVGLAYEQYF.

CDR3 amino acids: CASSDWRTSDYNEQFF. The DNA for the CDR3 is TGTGCCAGCAGTGATTGGCGGACTAGCGACTACAATGAGCAGTTCTTC. The chain links TRBV2 to TRBJ2-1, with 9 bases matching TRBD2. There are 16 residues in the CDR3. With V trimmed by 3 bases and J by 3 bases, 6 bases remained unmatched. The germline V gene encodes CDR1 SNHLY and CDR2 FYNNEI.

This clone was found a few times. V is TRBV9 and J is TRBJ1-1, with 9 nucleotides matching TRBD1. There are 15 residues in the CDR3. Germline assignment: CDR1 SGDLS and CDR2 YYNGEE. V lost 4 bases and J lost 6; bases outside the gene matches: 10. The CDR3 is CASSSSTGGSPEAFF. The CDR3 DNA follows: TGTGCCAGCAGCTCCTCGACAGGGGGGTCCCCTGAAGCTTTCTTT.

The table lists this clone with a few counts. This chain connects TRBV6-1 to TRBJ1-5, with no clear D. Trimming left V 2 bases short and J 16 bases short, with 12 bases between. Germline loops: CDR1 MNHNS, CDR2 SASEGT. This CDR3 comprises 11 residues. The CDR3 region has the DNA TGTGCCAGCAGTGAAATTGGGCAAAGCCATTTT. It yields the protein CASSEIGQSHF.

The V gene is TRBV11-2, the J gene TRBJ2-1; the D gene is possibly TRBD2 (5 bases). The CDR3 runs 15 residues. The germline gives CDR1 SGHAT, CDR2 FQNNGV. The germline V and J ends were trimmed by 4 bases and 7 bases, with 17 bases remaining between them. CDR3 coding DNA: TGTGCCAGCAGCTCGGGAACCAGTGGCTTGAATGAGCAGTTCTTC. This codes for CASSSGTSGLNEQFF.

The V call is TRBV10-2, the J call TRBJ2-1, with TRBD2 matching over 10 bases. The CDR3 length is 14 residues. J gave up 10 bases and V 5 bases, and 8 bases lay outside the gene matches. Germline CDR1 reads WSHSY; CDR2 reads SAAADI. The CDR3 DNA reads as TGCGCCAGCAGTCAAGCGGGAGGGCCCGGGGAGCAGTTCTTC. Translating it yields CASSQAGGPGEQFF.

The chain couples TRBV19 to TRBJ2-1; tentative D call: TRBD2 (6 bases). Germline V gene data show CDR1 as LNHDA and CDR2 as SQIVND (reference sequence). The CDR3 length is 15 residues. Trimming removed 6 bases at V and 0 bases at J, with 12 bases between. The CDR3 is CASSPAGGSYNEQFF. The CDR3 DNA sequence: TGTGCCAGTAGCCCAGCGGGCGGCTCCTACAATGAGCAGTTCTTC.